This T cell receptor (beta chain) was documented in a study of T cell responses to AZD1222 COVID-19 vaccine. Points on this clone: Its target is unknown.

Study-level findings and limits: Following two doses of AZD1222, Spike-specific TCR breadth and depth rose. Only 5 to 7 individuals given AZD1222 were seropositive at baseline. Donor demographics were predominantly white British with a female majority; clonal diversity may be underestimated.

The table came from immunoSEQ multiplex PCR; TCRdb's copy has only in-frame clones and leaves some out. The data contain around 140,000 clones, 85% to 95% of them singletons. CDR3 size: 11 residues. Trimming stripped 4 bases from V and 6 bases from J, with 7 bases between. CDR1 and CDR2 from the germline V gene are MDHEN and SYDVKM. The sample consisted of peripheral blood, taken after recovery from COVID-19. This clonotype was obtained from an adult who had recovered from COVID-19. The gene calls are TRBV28 and TRBJ2-7, with D unresolved. The CDR3 reads CASSSKREQYF. CDR3 DNA: TGTGCCAGCAGTTCTAAGCGCGAGCAGTACTTC. Together with reference TRBV28 and TRBJ2-7, the CDR3 gives the full variable domain: DVKVTQSSRYLVKRTGEKVFLECVQDMDHENMFWYRQDPGLGLRLIYFSYDVKMKEKGDIPEGYSVSREKKERFSLILESASTNQTSMYLCASSSKREQYFGPGTRLTVT.